This is a list of T cell receptor beta chains from one sample in a study of CD8 T cell repertoires and HIV-1 epitope variants. Which antigens these TCRs recognize remains unknown. Assay used: immunoSEQ multiplex PCR; TCRdb lists only in-frame clones, some missing. The table has about 5,400 clones, roughly 65% seen once. What was sequenced was cultured CD8+ T cells derived from PBMCs. These receptors were taken from a male donor with HIV. CDR3s include the opening cysteine and the closing phenylalanine or tryptophan. A D gene is named only where the DNA matches it firmly. A clone size is listed for some rows: how often the clone was seen (once, few, many), or a class if it is expanded.

TRBJ1-1 | TRBV7-9 | . | 15 | TRBD1 | CASSDWYRGNYEAFF | TGTGCCAGCAGCGATTGGTACAGGGGGAACTATGAAGCTTTCTTT
TRBJ2-1 | TRBV28 | . | 15 | TRBD2 | CASSLTSGRYDEQFF | TGTGCCAGCAGTTTAACTAGCGGGAGGTATGATGAGCAGTTCTTC
TRBJ2-7 | TRBV29-1 | . | 13 | . | CSVVGRLTYEQYF | TGCAGCGTTGTCGGCAGGTTAACCTACGAGCAGTACTTC
TRBJ2-1 | TRBV19 | . | 16 | TRBD2 | CASSITGTSSYNEQFF | TGTGCCAGTAGTATAACAGGGACTAGCTCCTACAATGAGCAGTTCTTC
TRBJ1-5 | TRBV7-2 | . | 13 | . | CASRDMGDQPQHF | TGTGCCAGCCGGGACATGGGAGATCAGCCCCAGCATTTT
TRBJ1-2 | TRBV28 | . | 16 | . | CASRPPVGRGHYGYTF | TGTGCCAGCAGACCCCCGGTGGGACGGGGACACTATGGCTACACCTTC
TRBJ1-1 | TRBV9 | few | 13 | . | CASSVDGNTEAFF | TGTGCCAGCAGCGTTGACGGAAACACTGAAGCTTTCTTT
TRBJ2-2 | TRBV11-1 | once | 14 | . | CASSGWGHAGELFF | TGTGCCAGCAGCGGATGGGGGCACGCCGGGGAGCTGTTTTTT
TRBJ1-6 | TRBV6-5 | . | 15 | TRBD1 | CASSSGQGANSPLHF | TGTGCCAGCAGTTCCGGACAGGGGGCGAATTCACCCCTCCACTTT
TRBJ1-2 | TRBV28 | . | 12 | . | CASSPGYYGYTF | TGTGCCAGCAGTCCGGGGTACTATGGCTACACCTTC
TRBJ2-1 | TRBV18 | . | 14 | TRBD1 | CASTDRASYNEQFF | TGTGCCAGCACGGACAGGGCCTCCTACAATGAGCAGTTCTTC
TRBJ2-2 | TRBV6-6 | . | 13 | . | CASSSDSTGELFF | TGTGCCAGCAGCTCGGACAGCACCGGGGAGCTGTTTTTT